Below are 10 T cell receptor beta chains sequenced from a single sample in a study of blood T cell repertoires in COVID-19. Profiling relied on immunoSEQ multiplex PCR, and the TCRdb table lists in-frame clones only, not all of them. The table has under 250,000 clones, approximately 91% seen once. Sequencing was carried out using peripheral blood. The source of these receptors is a woman aged 40 to 50 with acute or convalescent COVID-19.

This chain uses TRBV6-1 with TRBJ1-4; 8 nucleotides line up with TRBD1. J lost 10 bases, V lost 0 bases, and 4 bases had no gene match. CDR1 and CDR2 (germline): MNHNS, SASEGT. This CDR3 contains 14 residues. The DNA for the CDR3 is TGTGCCAGCAGTGAAGCAGGACAGGGAAGAAAACTGTTTTTT. Translating it yields CASSEAGQGRKLFF.

This CDR3 is CASSSRQGRQNTEAFF. The CDR3 DNA reads TGTGCCAGCAGTTCTAGACAGGGCCGCCAAAACACTGAAGCTTTCTTT. The rearrangement joins TRBV6-5 to TRBJ1-1; 7 nucleotides align to TRBD1. Unmatched junction bases numbered 10, after V lost 4 bases and J lost 2 bases. CDR1 and CDR2 from the germline V gene are MNHEY and SVGAGI. There are 16 residues in the CDR3.

The chain is built from TRBV11-2 and TRBJ1-2; the match to TRBD1 covers 8 bases. V shed 4 bases, J shed 4 bases, and the junction held 2 bases outside the gene matches. Germline V lookup: CDR1 SGHAT, CDR2 FQNNGV. The length of the CDR3 is 13 residues. CDR3: CASSSDRAYGYTF. The DNA of the CDR3 is TGTGCCAGCAGCTCGGACAGGGCCTATGGCTACACCTTC.

The chain carries TRBV5-1 and TRBJ1-1; 8 positions agree with TRBD1. The CDR3 runs 18 residues. Trimming cost V 3 bases and J 0 bases; bases outside gene matches: 13. CDR1 is SGHRS, CDR2 YFSETQ, per germline. The CDR3 region is CASSSDPYRGDMNTEAFF. The DNA of the CDR3 is TGCGCCAGCAGCTCGGATCCCTACAGGGGGGACATGAACACTGAAGCTTTCTTT.

The V and J genes are TRBV4-1 and TRBJ2-1, with D perhaps TRBD2 (6 bases). The V and J ends lost 2 bases and 6 bases respectively, with 14 bases between them. CDR3 length equals 15 residues. The germline V gene encodes CDR1 MGHRA and CDR2 YSYEKL. Here the CDR3 DNA reads TGCGCCAGCAGCCAACCTAGCGCACAAGCCAATGAGCAGTTCTTC. Its translation is CASSQPSAQANEQFF.

The chain joins TRBV2 to TRBJ2-1, with a weak D call TRBD1 (7 bases). CDR1 is SNHLY, CDR2 FYNNEI, per germline. V was clipped by 6 bases and J by 14 bases, with 14 bases between them. CDR3 length: 11 residues. The CDR3: CASSLGGTEFF. The CDR3 DNA is TGTGCCAGCAGCCTAGGGGGGACAGAGTTCTTC.

The chain links TRBV10-2 to TRBJ1-4; a possible D gene is TRBD1 (5 bases). The CDR3 runs 16 residues. The germline V gene has CDR1 WSHSY and CDR2 SAAADI. V was pared by 2 bases and J by 6 bases, with 16 bases between. DNA of the CDR3: TGCGCCAGCAGTGAGCGGCCATCCGGGGGAGATGAAAAACTGTTTTTT. Translation: CASSERPSGGDEKLFF.

A few counts support this clone. V gene TRBV28 combines with J gene TRBJ1-1; 12 bases match TRBD1. V dropped 7 bases and J dropped 1; count of bases not matched to a gene: 7. Per germline, CDR1 MDHEN and CDR2 SYDVKM. CDR3 length equals 16 residues. The CDR3 region has the DNA TGTGCCAGCAAGCCGGGACAGGGGGCAAGGAACACTGAAGCTTTCTTT. Translating gives CASKPGQGARNTEAFF.

The chain links TRBV6-4 to TRBJ1-6, with unresolved D. The V and J ends lost 3 bases and 7 bases respectively, with 7 bases between them. The CDR3 covers 13 residues. Germline V gene lookup returns CDR1 MRHNA and CDR2 SNTAGT. The CDR3 region has the DNA TGTGCCAGCAGTGAAATCGAGAATTCACCCCTCCACTTT. Its translation is CASSEIENSPLHF.

A few counts support this clone. CDR3 sequence: CASSLGRPATNEKLFF. As DNA, the CDR3 is TGTGCCAGCAGCTTAGGGAGGCCCGCAACTAATGAAAAACTGTTTTTT. V usage is TRBV11-2 and J usage is TRBJ1-4, with D unresolved. The CDR3 has 16 amino acids. The ends were cut back, 1 base at V and 0 bases at J, with 9 bases in the middle. CDR1 is SGHAT, CDR2 FQNNGV, per germline.